This T cell receptor beta chain was identified during a study of T cells in Graves' hyperthyroidism and ophthalmopathy. Turning to the study itself: At the time of initial diagnosis and before any treatment, peripheral blood was collected.

Germline V gene data show CDR1 as SGDLS and CDR2 as YYNGEE. The V end was cut by 0 bases, the J end by 2 bases, with 12 bases between. The CDR3 sequence is 15 residues long. Patients were excluded because of uncontrolled infection, other autoimmune disease, pregnancy or lactation. The CDR3 regions of TCR beta were amplified from RNA transcripts. The HTBI primer set served for first-round RT-PCR of the TCR CDR3. MiXCR, run by TCRdb on the multiplex PCR reads, gives a single entry per CDR3 protein. The sample consists of approximately 400,000 distinct CDR3 sequences, 15% of them appearing once. The clonotype was recovered from a woman aged 25 to 39 with Graves' hyperthyroidism. The material sequenced was blood. The chain uses TRBV9 and TRBJ2-7; D not certain. The CDR3 sequence is CASSVAAPLTYEQYF. The CDR3 DNA reads TGTGCCAGCAGCGTAGCGGCGCCACTCACCTACGAGCAGTACTTC. The whole variable domain, remainder taken from reference TRBV9 and TRBJ2-7, is DSGVTQTPKHLITATGQRVTLRCSPRSGDLSVYWYQQSLDQGLQFLIQYYNGEERAKGNILERFSAQQFPDLHSELNLSSLELGDSALYFCASSVAAPLTYEQYFGPGTRLTVT.